Presented here are 26 T cell receptor beta chains from one specimen sequenced in a study of T cells after yellow fever vaccination. TCRdb fed the 5' RACE reads into MiXCR, producing one record per CDR3 protein. Of under 200,000 distinct CDR3 sequences listed, 9.5% to 11% were seen once; the top ten hold 30% to 45%. The starting material was CD8+ T cells sorted from PBMCs, obtained 15 days after the yellow fever booster vaccination. These receptors all stem from a man between 18 and 29 years old who received the YFV17D yellow fever vaccine.

The rearrangement links TRBV4-1 to TRBJ1-3; D ambiguous. V shed 4 bases and J shed 6 bases, with 16 bases lying between them. The CDR3 extends over 15 amino acids. Germline V gene sequence: CDR1 MGHRA, CDR2 YSYEKL. The CDR3 DNA reads TGCGCCAGCAGCCGAGGGCCAGAACGCGAAAACACCATATATTTT. The encoded protein is CASSRGPERENTIYF.

This clonotype has only a few counts. The chain couples TRBV7-9 to TRBJ1-1; D is undetermined. Trimming stripped 3 bases from V and 11 bases from J, with 16 bases between. Germline CDR1 SEHNR, CDR2 FQNEAQ (reference sequence). The CDR3 totals 13 residues. CDR3 coding DNA: TGTGCCAGCAGCTTGGGTGGTCGTGGAGGGGCTTTCTTT. It is translated as CASSLGGRGGAFF.

V and J are TRBV4-3 and TRBJ1-4; D call uncertain. Germline V gives CDR1 LGHNA, CDR2 YSLEER. This CDR3 is 13 amino acids long. Trimming took off 5 bases at V and 6 bases at J, with 10 bases between the two ends. CDR3 region: CASSVRVDEKLFF. The CDR3 bases are TGCGCCAGCAGCGTCCGGGTGGATGAAAAACTGTTTTTT.

The chain recombines TRBV6-5 with TRBJ2-3, with D perhaps matching TRBD1 or TRBD2 (5 bases each). This CDR3 contains 15 residues. V was clipped by 5 bases and J by 1 base, with 13 bases between them. CDR1 and CDR2 (germline): MNHEY, SVGAGI. CDR3 nucleotides: TGTGCCAGCAGTGGGACCGGTTCCCGCACAGATACGCAGTATTTT. This encodes CASSGTGSRTDTQYF.

This clonotype was seen at least ten times. The gene calls are TRBV29-1 and TRBJ2-1, with no clear D. Trimming pared 3 bases from V and 0 bases from J, leaving 9 bases between. The CDR3 length is 14 residues. Germline V CDR1 and CDR2: SQVTM, ANQGSEA. Here the CDR3 DNA reads TGCAGCGTTGATATTTTTAGCTCCTACAATGAGCAGTTCTTC. Its protein is CSVDIFSSYNEQFF.

V and J are TRBV12-5 and TRBJ2-1, with 15 nucleotides matching TRBD2. The germline CDR1 and CDR2 sequences are LGHNT and FRNRAP. CDR3 length: 17 amino acids. Trimming at V came to 3 bases and at J to 7 bases, leaving 7 bases not matched to a gene. The CDR3 DNA is TGTGCTAGTGGTTTCCTAGGGACTAGCGGGGGGATAAATGAGCAGTTCTTC. Translated: CASGFLGTSGGINEQFF.

In its sample, this clonotype was seen many times. The V gene is TRBV7-6, the J gene TRBJ2-7; the match to TRBD2 covers 14 bases. This CDR3 is 15 amino acids long. CDR1 is SGHVS and CDR2 is FNYEAQ in the germline V gene. The V segment lost 2 bases and the J segment 7 bases; nucleotides outside the gene matches: 4. CDR3 in DNA: TGTGCCAGCAGCTTATGGACTAGCGGGGGGCTGGAGCAGTACTTC. This encodes CASSLWTSGGLEQYF. The whole variable domain, filled in from reference TRBV7-6 and TRBJ2-7, reads GAGVSQSPRYKVTKRGQDVALRCDPISGHVSLYWYRQALGQGPEFLTYFNYEAQQDKSGLPNDRFSAERPEGSISTLTIQRTEQRDSAMYRCASSLWTSGGLEQYFGPGTRLTVT.

This clonotype has only a few counts. This rearrangement joins TRBV15 to TRBJ1-6; 9 nucleotides align to TRBD1. This CDR3 has 17 amino acids. J was trimmed by 0 bases and V by 4 bases; bases with no gene match: 4. Germline CDR1 is LNHNV and CDR2 is YYDKDF (reference sequence). The CDR3 region is CATSTGTGSSYNSPLHF. The DNA for the CDR3 is TGTGCCACCAGCACCGGGACAGGGAGCTCCTATAATTCACCCCTCCACTTT.

This clonotype turned up a few times. The chain links TRBV27 to TRBJ1-1; tentative D call: TRBD1 (6 bases). V was pared by 4 bases and J by 1 base, with 10 bases between. The CDR3 is made up of 14 amino acids. From germline, CDR1 is MNHEY and CDR2 SMNVEV (reference sequence). This CDR3 is CASSSGAWNTEAFF. The CDR3 nucleotides read TGTGCCAGCAGTTCGGGGGCATGGAACACTGAAGCTTTCTTT.

V is TRBV20-1 and J is TRBJ2-7; 9 bases are a match to TRBD2. Germline values: CDR1 DFQATT, CDR2 SNEGSKA (reference sequence). J was trimmed by 3 bases and V by 0 bases; bases with no gene match: 6. The CDR3 sequence is 15 residues long. CDR3: CSARERLAGIYEQYV. The CDR3 nucleotides read TGCAGTGCTAGAGAGCGTCTAGCGGGGATCTACGAGCAGTACGTC.

The chain joins TRBV5-1 to TRBJ2-6; D is possibly TRBD1 (6 bases). The V and J ends lost 0 bases and 0 bases respectively, with 10 bases between them. CDR1 is SGHRS and CDR2 is YFSETQ in the germline V gene. This CDR3 comprises 17 residues. This CDR3 is CASSLGDTLSGANVLTF. CDR3 DNA: TGCGCCAGCAGCTTGGGGGACACACTCTCTGGGGCCAACGTCCTGACTTTC.

This clonotype was seen only a few times. One end of the junction does not line up with germline, which may come from a read error. The chain employs TRBV2 and TRBJ2-6, with 7 nucleotides matching TRBD2. Germline V CDR1 and CDR2: SNHLY, FYNNEI. There are 20 residues in the CDR3. DNA of the CDR3: TGTGCCAGCAGTGAATACGTTCTAGCGGAGATGATCTCTGGGGCCAACGTCATGACTTTC. It specifies CASSEYVLAEMISGANVMTF.

The rearrangement joins TRBV30 to TRBJ1-2, with 8 bases lining up with TRBD1. Germline lookup yields CDR1 GTSNPN and CDR2 SVGIG (reference sequence). J was trimmed by 4 bases and V by 5 bases; bases with no gene match: 0. This CDR3 has 11 residues. CDR3 sequence: CAWDRGYGYTF. The CDR3 DNA follows: TGTGCCTGGGACAGGGGCTATGGCTACACCTTC.

The sample holds a few counts of this clonotype. V gene TRBV20-1 combines with J gene TRBJ2-3; tentatively, D is TRBD2 (5 bases). This CDR3 spans 15 amino acids. Per germline, CDR1 DFQATT and CDR2 SNEGSKA (reference sequence). Trimming stripped 4 bases from V and 0 bases from J, with 14 bases between. The CDR3 sequence is CSATSGVASTDTQYF. As DNA, the CDR3 is TGCAGTGCTACCTCCGGGGTCGCGAGCACAGATACGCAGTATTTT.

CDR3 residues: CASSQVTGFSYEQYF. CDR3 coding DNA: TGCGCCAGCAGCCAAGTCACAGGATTCTCCTACGAGCAGTACTTC. The chain combines TRBV4-1 with TRBJ2-7, with D tentatively TRBD1 (5 bases). V shed 1 base and J shed 0 bases, with 10 bases lying between them. CDR3 length: 15 residues. The germline gives CDR1 MGHRA, CDR2 YSYEKL.

The chain recombines TRBV5-1 with TRBJ2-2; 9 positions agree with TRBD1. The V gene's germline CDR1 is SGHRS and CDR2 YFSETQ. V shed 2 bases, J shed 8 bases, and the junction held 7 bases outside the gene matches. The CDR3 consists of 15 residues. The CDR3 bases are TGCGCCAGCAGCTTACTACAGGGGGCTTCTGGGGAGCTGTTTTTT. This gives the protein CASSLLQGASGELFF. Complete variable domain (other parts from reference TRBV5-1 and TRBJ2-2): KAGVTQTPRYLIKTRGQQVTLSCSPISGHRSVSWYQQTPGQGLQFLFEYFSETQRNKGNFPGRFSGRQFSNSRSEMNVSTLELGDSALYLCASSLLQGASGELFFGEGSRLTVL.

In this sample, this clonotype turned up many times. The genes are TRBV7-9 and TRBJ2-1; 8 bases are a match to TRBD1. J lost 5 bases, V lost 3 bases, and 9 bases had no gene match. Germline CDR1 reads SEHNR; CDR2 reads FQNEAQ (reference sequence). The CDR3 is 16 residues long. CDR3 nucleotides: TGTGCCAGCAGCTTGGGGCGGACAGGGCCGCACAATGAGCAGTTCTTC. Its protein product is CASSLGRTGPHNEQFF. Full variable domain (rest looked up from reference TRBV7-9 and TRBJ2-1): DTGVSQNPRHKITKRGQNVTFRCDPISEHNRLYWYRQTLGQGPEFLTYFQNEAQLEKSRLLSDRFSAERPKGSFSTLEIQRTEQGDSAMYLCASSLGRTGPHNEQFFGPGTRLTVL.

This clonotype was seen many times. The V call is TRBV12-3 or TRBV12-4, the J call TRBJ1-5; D call uncertain. The CDR3 covers 13 residues. The V and J ends lost 4 bases and 4 bases respectively, with 8 bases between them. CDR3: CASSWTKNQPQHF. The CDR3 nucleotides are TGTGCCAGCAGTTGGACCAAAAATCAGCCCCAGCATTTT.

The J gene is TRBJ2-7, the V gene TRBV29-1, with D perhaps TRBD1 or TRBD2 (5 bases each). This CDR3 contains 13 residues. V was cut by 3 bases and J by 1 base, with 10 bases left in between. The germline CDR1 and CDR2 sequences are SQVTM and ANQGSEA. The CDR3 is CSVDERGSYEQYF. In DNA form, the CDR3 reads TGCAGCGTTGACGAGAGGGGATCCTACGAGCAGTACTTC.

In its sample, this clonotype was seen many times. V usage is TRBV12-3 or TRBV12-4 and J usage is TRBJ1-2; 12 nucleotides agree with TRBD1. The CDR3 has 15 residues. The trim removed 5 bases at V and 8 bases at J, leaving 9 bases unmatched. For the CDR3, the DNA is TGTGCCAGCAGTCTCCGGGACAGGGGGCCGGGGGGCTACACCTTC. Encoded protein: CASSLRDRGPGGYTF.

This chain connects TRBV27 to TRBJ1-2; D gene unclear. V lost 3 bases and J lost 8, with 10 bases in between. This CDR3 comprises 12 residues. The germline V gene has CDR1 MNHEY and CDR2 SMNVEV (reference sequence). The CDR3 DNA follows: TGTGCCAGCAGTTTCGTGGGAGGCGGCTACACCTTC. It encodes CASSFVGGGYTF.

This clonotype was observed at least ten times. V usage is TRBV4-1 and J usage is TRBJ2-1; D is unclear. The V gene lost 0 bases and the J gene lost 3 bases, with 6 bases spanning the gap. The CDR3 has 14 amino acids. Germline CDR1 MGHRA, CDR2 YSYEKL. CDR3 sequence reads: CASSQEPNYNEQFF. CDR3 DNA: TGCGCCAGCAGCCAAGAACCGAACTACAATGAGCAGTTCTTC.

This chain connects TRBV4-2 to TRBJ2-3; D ambiguous. Germline CDR1 is LGHNA and CDR2 is YNFKEQ. V lost 4 bases, J lost 0 bases, and 11 bases lay in between. The CDR3 runs 15 residues. In nucleotides, the CDR3 is TGTGCCAGCAGCCCCCGACCCTCAAGCACAGATACGCAGTATTTT. Its translation is CASSPRPSSTDTQYF.

The table lists this clonotype with many counts. V and J are TRBV7-9 and TRBJ2-3; D is ambiguous. V shed 5 bases and J shed 6 bases, with 9 bases lying between them. The CDR3 covers 12 residues. The germline V gene encodes CDR1 SEHNR and CDR2 FQNEAQ (reference sequence). The CDR3 nucleotides read TGTGCCAGCAGCCAAGACCCGGATACGCAGTATTTT. This sequence encodes CASSQDPDTQYF.

The chain recombines TRBV7-9 with TRBJ2-5; no firm D call. Per germline, CDR1 SEHNR and CDR2 FQNEAQ (reference sequence). The V end was cut by 1 base, the J end by 0 bases, with 12 bases between. This CDR3 is 16 amino acids long. The CDR3 DNA sequence: TGTGCCAGCAGCTTAGTGGTACAGCTATACCAAGAGACCCAGTACTTC. Amino acid sequence: CASSLVVQLYQETQYF. The whole variable domain, filled in from reference TRBV7-9 and TRBJ2-5, reads DTGVSQNPRHKITKRGQNVTFRCDPISEHNRLYWYRQTLGQGPEFLTYFQNEAQLEKSRLLSDRFSAERPKGSFSTLEIQRTEQGDSAMYLCASSLVVQLYQETQYFGPGTRLLVL.

The rearrangement uses TRBV29-1 and TRBJ1-2; D ambiguous. The CDR3 consists of 11 residues. CDR1 and CDR2 from the germline V gene are SQVTM and ANQGSEA. The germline V and J ends were trimmed by 7 bases and 6 bases, with 12 bases remaining between them. CDR3 sequence (DNA): TGCAGCGCCCCGGAAAATGATGGCTACACCTTC. Its translation: CSAPENDGYTF.